This T cell receptor (beta chain) was captured by sequencing in a study of control samples from healthy donors and cancer patients. The CDR3 loop spans 13 amino acids. With 0 bases removed from V and 7 bases from J, the gap between germline ends came to 5 bases. CDR1 is SGHDT and CDR2 is YYEEEE in the germline V gene. The repertoire was sequenced with immunoSEQ multiplex PCR; TCRdb's copy has only in-frame clones and lacks some. The table records about 120,000 clones, approximately 87% of them present only once. The TCR was taken from a man in his thirties or forties in good health. Sequencing was done on a sample of blood. The chain has TRBV5-6 and TRBJ1-6; D uncertain. Written as DNA, the CDR3 is TGTGCCAGCAGCTTGGCCGAGAATTCACCCCTCCACTTT. Its protein product is CASSLAENSPLHF.